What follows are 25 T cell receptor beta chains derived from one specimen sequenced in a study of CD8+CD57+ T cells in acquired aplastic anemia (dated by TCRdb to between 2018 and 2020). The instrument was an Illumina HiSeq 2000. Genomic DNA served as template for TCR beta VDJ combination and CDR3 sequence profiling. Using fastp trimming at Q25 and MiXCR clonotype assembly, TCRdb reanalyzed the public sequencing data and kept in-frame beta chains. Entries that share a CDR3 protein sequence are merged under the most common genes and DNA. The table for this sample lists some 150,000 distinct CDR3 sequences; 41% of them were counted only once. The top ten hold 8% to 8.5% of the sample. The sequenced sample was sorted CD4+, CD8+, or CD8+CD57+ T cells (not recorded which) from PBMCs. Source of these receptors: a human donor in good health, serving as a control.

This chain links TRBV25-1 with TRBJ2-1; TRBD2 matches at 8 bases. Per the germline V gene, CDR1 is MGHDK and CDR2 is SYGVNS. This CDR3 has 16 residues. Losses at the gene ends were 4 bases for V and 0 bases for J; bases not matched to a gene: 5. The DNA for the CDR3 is TGTGCCAGCAGTGGAACCGGGACTAGCTCCTACAATGAGCAGTTCTTC. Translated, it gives CASSGTGTSSYNEQFF.

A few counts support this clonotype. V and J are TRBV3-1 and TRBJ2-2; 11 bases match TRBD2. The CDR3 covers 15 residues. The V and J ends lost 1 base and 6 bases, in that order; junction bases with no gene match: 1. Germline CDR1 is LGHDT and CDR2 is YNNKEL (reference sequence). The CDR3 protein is CASSQVAGGPGELFF. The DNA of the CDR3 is TGTGCCAGCAGCCAAGTAGCGGGAGGGCCCGGGGAGCTGTTTTTT.

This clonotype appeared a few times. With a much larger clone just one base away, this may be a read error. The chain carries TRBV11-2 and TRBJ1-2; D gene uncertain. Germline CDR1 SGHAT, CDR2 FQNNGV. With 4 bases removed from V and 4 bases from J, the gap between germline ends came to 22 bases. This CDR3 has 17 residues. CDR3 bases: TGTGCCAGCAGCTCACACGAGGGAGCCGGGCAAATCTATGGCTACACCTTC. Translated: CASSSHEGAGQIYGYTF.

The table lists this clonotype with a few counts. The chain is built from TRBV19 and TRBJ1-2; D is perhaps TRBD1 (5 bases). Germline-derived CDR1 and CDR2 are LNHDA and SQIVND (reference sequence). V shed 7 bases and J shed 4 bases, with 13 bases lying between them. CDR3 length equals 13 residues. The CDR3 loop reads CASMQGGSYGYTF. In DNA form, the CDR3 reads TGTGCCAGTATGCAGGGAGGATCCTATGGCTACACCTTC.

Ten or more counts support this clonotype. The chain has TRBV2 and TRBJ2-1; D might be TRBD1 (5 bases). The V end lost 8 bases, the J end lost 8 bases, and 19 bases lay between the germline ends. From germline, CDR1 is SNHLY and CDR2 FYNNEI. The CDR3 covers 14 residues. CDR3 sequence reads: CASAFGLGADEQFF. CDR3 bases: TGTGCCAGCGCCTTCGGGTTAGGGGCGGATGAGCAGTTCTTC. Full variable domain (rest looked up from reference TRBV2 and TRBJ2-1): EPEVTQTPSHQVTQMGQEVILRCVPISNHLYFYWYRQILGQKVEFLVSFYNNEISEKSEIFDDQFSVERPDGSNFTLKIRSTKLEDSAMYFCASAFGLGADEQFFGPGTRLTVL.

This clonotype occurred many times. In DNA form, the CDR3 reads TGTGCCAGTAGCAATGGGGGGGCGCAGGGCTACACCTTC. This translates into CASSNGGAQGYTF. The rearrangement links TRBV19 to TRBJ1-2, with D possibly TRBD1 on 6 matching bases. The CDR3 totals 13 residues. The V and J ends lost 6 bases and 8 bases respectively, with 16 bases between them. The V gene's germline CDR1 is LNHDA and CDR2 SQIVND (reference sequence).

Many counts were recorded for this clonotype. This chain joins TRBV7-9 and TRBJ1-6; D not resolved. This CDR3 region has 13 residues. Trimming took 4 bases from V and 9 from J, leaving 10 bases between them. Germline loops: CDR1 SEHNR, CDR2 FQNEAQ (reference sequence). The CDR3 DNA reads TGTGCCAGCAGCTCTCACGAGGTTTCACCCCTCCACTTT. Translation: CASSSHEVSPLHF.

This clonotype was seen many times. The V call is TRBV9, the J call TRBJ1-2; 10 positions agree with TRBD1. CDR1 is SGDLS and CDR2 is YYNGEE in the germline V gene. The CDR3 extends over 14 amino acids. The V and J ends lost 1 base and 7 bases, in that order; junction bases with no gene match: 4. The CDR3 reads CASSVSGQGSGYTF. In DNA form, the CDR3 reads TGTGCCAGCAGCGTATCGGGACAGGGGAGTGGCTACACCTTC.

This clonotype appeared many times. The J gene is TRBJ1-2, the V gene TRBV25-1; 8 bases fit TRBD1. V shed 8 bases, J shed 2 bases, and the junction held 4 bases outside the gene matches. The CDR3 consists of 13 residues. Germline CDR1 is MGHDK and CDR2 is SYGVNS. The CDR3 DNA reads TGTGCCAGCGAACAGGGGGGAAACTATGGCTACACCTTC. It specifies CASEQGGNYGYTF.

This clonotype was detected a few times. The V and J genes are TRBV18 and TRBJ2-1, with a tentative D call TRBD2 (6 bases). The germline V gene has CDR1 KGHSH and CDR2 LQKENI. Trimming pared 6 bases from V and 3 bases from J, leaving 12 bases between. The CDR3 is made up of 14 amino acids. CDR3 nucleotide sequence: TGTGCCAGCTCCGAGGGTAGCGGCTACAATGAGCAGTTCTTC. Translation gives CASSEGSGYNEQFF.

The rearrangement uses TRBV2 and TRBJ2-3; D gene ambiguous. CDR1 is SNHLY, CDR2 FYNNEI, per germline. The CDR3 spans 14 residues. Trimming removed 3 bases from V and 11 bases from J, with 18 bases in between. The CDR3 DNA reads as TGTGCCAGCAGTGAGGGTCTAGGGCTCTGGGAGCAGTATTTT. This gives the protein CASSEGLGLWEQYF.

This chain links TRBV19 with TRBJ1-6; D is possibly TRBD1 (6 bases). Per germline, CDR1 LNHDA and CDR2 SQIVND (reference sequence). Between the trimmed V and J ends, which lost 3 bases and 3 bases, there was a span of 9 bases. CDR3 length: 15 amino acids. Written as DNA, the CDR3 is TGTGCCAGTAGTATGGTACAGGGCTATAATTCACCCCTCCACTTT. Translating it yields CASSMVQGYNSPLHF.

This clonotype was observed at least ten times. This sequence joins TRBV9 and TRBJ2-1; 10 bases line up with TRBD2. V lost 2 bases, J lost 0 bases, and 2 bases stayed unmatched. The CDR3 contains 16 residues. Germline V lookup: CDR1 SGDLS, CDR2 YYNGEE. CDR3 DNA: TGTGCCAGCAGCGTCGGACTAGCGGCCTCCTACAATGAGCAGTTCTTC. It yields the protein CASSVGLAASYNEQFF.

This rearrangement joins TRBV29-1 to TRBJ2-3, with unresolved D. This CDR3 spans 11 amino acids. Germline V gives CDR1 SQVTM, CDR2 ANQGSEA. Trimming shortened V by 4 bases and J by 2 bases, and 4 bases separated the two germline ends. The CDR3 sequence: CSVVYTDTQYF. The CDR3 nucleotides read TGCAGCGTTGTCTACACAGATACGCAGTATTTT.

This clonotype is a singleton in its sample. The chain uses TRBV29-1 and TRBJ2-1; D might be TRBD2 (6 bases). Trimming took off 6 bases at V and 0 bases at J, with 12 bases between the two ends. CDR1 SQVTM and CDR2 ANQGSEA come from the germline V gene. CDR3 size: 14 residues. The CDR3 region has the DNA TGCAGCGTCGCGGGGACTGGCTCCTACAATGAGCAGTTCTTC. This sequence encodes CSVAGTGSYNEQFF.

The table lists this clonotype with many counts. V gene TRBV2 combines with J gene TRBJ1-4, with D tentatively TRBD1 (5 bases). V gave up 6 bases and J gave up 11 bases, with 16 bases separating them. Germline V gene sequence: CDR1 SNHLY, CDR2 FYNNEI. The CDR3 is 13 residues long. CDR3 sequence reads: CASRGPQGYKLFF. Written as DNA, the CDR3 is TGTGCCAGCAGGGGGCCGCAGGGTTACAAACTGTTTTTT.

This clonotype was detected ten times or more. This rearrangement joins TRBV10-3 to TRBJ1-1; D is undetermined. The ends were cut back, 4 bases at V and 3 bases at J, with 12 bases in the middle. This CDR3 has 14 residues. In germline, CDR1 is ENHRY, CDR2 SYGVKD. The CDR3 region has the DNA TGTGCCATCAGTGCGCGGGCGTTGGACACTGAAGCTTTCTTT. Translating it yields CAISARALDTEAFF.

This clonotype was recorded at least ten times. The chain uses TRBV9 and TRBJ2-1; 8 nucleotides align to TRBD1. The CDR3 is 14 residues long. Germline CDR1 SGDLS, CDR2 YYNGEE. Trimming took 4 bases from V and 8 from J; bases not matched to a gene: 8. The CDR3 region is CASSPRTGLDEQFF. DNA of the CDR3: TGTGCCAGCAGCCCCCGGACAGGGTTGGATGAGCAGTTCTTC. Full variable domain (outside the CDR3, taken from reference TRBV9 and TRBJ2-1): DSGVTQTPKHLITATGQRVTLRCSPRSGDLSVYWYQQSLDQGLQFLIQYYNGEERAKGNILERFSAQQFPDLHSELNLSSLELGDSALYFCASSPRTGLDEQFFGPGTRLTVL.

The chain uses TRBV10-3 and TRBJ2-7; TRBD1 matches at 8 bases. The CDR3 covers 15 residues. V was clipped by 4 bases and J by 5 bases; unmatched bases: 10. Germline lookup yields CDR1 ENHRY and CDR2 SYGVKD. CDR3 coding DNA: TGTGCCATCAGTGCGGACAGGGCTCCTGTCAACGAGCAGTACTTC. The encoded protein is CAISADRAPVNEQYF.

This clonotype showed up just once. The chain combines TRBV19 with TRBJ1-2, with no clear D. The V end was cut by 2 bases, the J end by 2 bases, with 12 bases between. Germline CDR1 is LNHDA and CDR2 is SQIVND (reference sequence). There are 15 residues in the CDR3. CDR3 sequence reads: CASSISRLSNYGYTF. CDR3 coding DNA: TGTGCCAGTAGTATATCCAGACTGAGCAACTATGGCTACACCTTC.

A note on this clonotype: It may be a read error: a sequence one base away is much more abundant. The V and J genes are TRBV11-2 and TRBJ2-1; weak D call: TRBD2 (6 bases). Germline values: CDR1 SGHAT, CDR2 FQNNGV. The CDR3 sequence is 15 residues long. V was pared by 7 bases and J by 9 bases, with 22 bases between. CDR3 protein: CASIGSAPGVSEQFF. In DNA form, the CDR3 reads TGTGCCAGCATCGGCTCGGCCCCGGGGGTCAGTGAGCAGTTCTTC.

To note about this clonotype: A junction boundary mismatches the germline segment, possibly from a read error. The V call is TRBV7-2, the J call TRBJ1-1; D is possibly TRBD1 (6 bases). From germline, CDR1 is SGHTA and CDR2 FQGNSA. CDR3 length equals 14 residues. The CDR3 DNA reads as TGTGCCAGCAGCTTATACAGGGTATACACTGAAGCCTTCTTT. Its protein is CASSLYRVYTEAFF.

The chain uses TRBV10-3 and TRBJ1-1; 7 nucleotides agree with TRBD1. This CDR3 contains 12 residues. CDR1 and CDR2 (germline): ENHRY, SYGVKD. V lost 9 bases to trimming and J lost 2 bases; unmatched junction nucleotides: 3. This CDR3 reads CAIGDSNTEAFF. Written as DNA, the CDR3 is TGTGCCATAGGGGACAGCAACACTGAAGCTTTCTTT.

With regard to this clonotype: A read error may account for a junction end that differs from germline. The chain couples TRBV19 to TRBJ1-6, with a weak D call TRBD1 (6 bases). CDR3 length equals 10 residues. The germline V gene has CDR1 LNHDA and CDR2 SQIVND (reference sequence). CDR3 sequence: CASSASGGRF. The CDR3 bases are TGTGCCAGTAGTGCGAGTGGGGGGCGCTTT. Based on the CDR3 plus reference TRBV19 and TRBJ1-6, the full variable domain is DGGITQSPKYLFRKEGQNVTLSCEQNLNHDAMYWYRQDPGQGLRLIYYSQIVNDFQKGDIAEGYSVSREKKESFPLTVTSAQKNPTAFYLCASSASGGRFGNGTRLTVT.

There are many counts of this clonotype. CDR3 protein: CASSSTSDTQYF. CDR3 DNA sequence: TGTGCCAGCAGCTCAACGTCAGATACGCAGTATTTT. The V and J genes are TRBV7-2 and TRBJ2-3; D remains unclear. Germline CDR1 and CDR2: SGHTA and FQGNSA. The CDR3 has 12 amino acids. Trimming cost V 4 bases and J 4 bases, with 6 bases left between them.